This is a list of T cell receptor beta chains from one sample in a study of T cells in Graves' hyperthyroidism and ophthalmopathy. TCRdb reprocessed the multiplex PCR reads via MiXCR and lists one record per CDR3 protein. The data hold around 250,000 distinct CDR3 sequences, with roughly 15% observed a single time. Sequencing input: blood. The source is a woman aged 40 to 50 with Graves' hyperthyroidism that later progressed to Graves' ophthalmopathy. The CDR3 runs from the conserved cysteine through the conserved F or W. D genes are given only for firm matches. Expanded clones get a size class; other rows say once, few or many, or leave the size out.

TRBJ2-5	TRBV3-1	TRBD1	few	TGTGCCAGCAGCCGACTGCAGGGGGTCGGCGAGACCCAGTACTTC	CASSRLQGVGETQYF
TRBJ2-7	TRBV5-4	TRBD2	.	TGTGCCAGCAGCCCGGGACTAGCAACTTACGAGCAGTACTTC	CASSPGLATYEQYF
TRBJ1-1	TRBV29-1	.	many	TGCAGCGTTGAGGTACAGGCGAACACTGAAGCTTTCTTT	CSVEVQANTEAFF
TRBJ2-5	TRBV11-3	.	.	TGTGCCAGCAGCTCTACAGGGTTTGAGACCCAGTACTTC	CASSSTGFETQYF
TRBJ1-1	TRBV30	.	many	TGTGCCTGGAGTGACTTCATGGGAGGGGTTCATATGAACACTGAAGCTTTCTTT	CAWSDFMGGVHMNTEAFF
TRBJ2-3	TRBV12-3/TRBV12-4	.	many	TGTGCCAGCAGTGCGTCGGGGCTACCGTATTTT	CASSASGLPYF
TRBJ1-1	TRBV12-3/TRBV12-4	TRBD1	many	TGTGCCAGCAATGTGAACAGGGGAGGCCCTGAAGCTTTCTTT	CASNVNRGGPEAFF
TRBJ2-1	TRBV5-1	.	many	TGCGCCAGCAGCTTGTTGGGCGGGAATCGGGAGCAGTTCTTC	CASSLLGGNREQFF
TRBJ2-2	TRBV12-3/TRBV12-4	.	many	TGTGCCAGCAGTGCGGGGTTCCCTCGCGGGGAGCTGTTTTTT	CASSAGFPRGELFF
TRBJ2-1	TRBV20-1	TRBD2	many	TGCAGTGCATATCGGACTAGCGGGAGTCGGGATGAGCAGTTCTTC	CSAYRTSGSRDEQFF
TRBJ2-1	TRBV11-2	TRBD2	many	TGTGCCAGCAGCGTAAGCAGAGGACTAGCGGGAGGACCCTACAATGAGCAGTTCTTC	CASSVSRGLAGGPYNEQFF
TRBJ2-5	TRBV9	TRBD2	.	TGTGCCAGCAGCGTATTCTCGGGACTAGCGGGTGAGGAGACCCAGTACTTC	CASSVFSGLAGEETQYF
TRBJ2-3	TRBV6-1	TRBD2	many	TGTGCCAGCAGACCAGCGGGATGGGTTGCAGATACGCAGTATTTT	CASRPAGWVADTQYF
TRBJ2-2	TRBV7-9	TRBD2	.	TGTGCCAGCAGTTCGAGGAGCGGGATCTCCCCCGGGGAGCTGTTTTTT	CASSSRSGISPGELFF
TRBJ1-6	TRBV11-2	.	.	TGTGCCAGCAGCCGGGGGACACAATATAATTCACCCCTCCACTTT	CASSRGTQYNSPLHF
TRBJ2-1	TRBV6-1	TRBD2	many	TGTGCCAGCAGGACTAGCGGATACAATGAGCAGTTCTTC	CASRTSGYNEQFF
TRBJ2-1	TRBV20-1	TRBD2	.	TGCAGTGCTAGAGGAAAAAGACTAGCGGGGTACAATGAGCAGTTCTTC	CSARGKRLAGYNEQFF
TRBJ2-7	TRBV12-3/TRBV12-4	.	.	TGTGCCAGCAGTCTCAGGACCCGAATCTACGAGCAGTACTTC	CASSLRTRIYEQYF
TRBJ1-3	TRBV27	.	many	TGTGCCAGCATGTCGTGGACGAGCTCTGGAAACACCATATATTTT	CASMSWTSSGNTIYF
TRBJ1-3	TRBV20-1	.	.	TGCAGTGCCCAAAGGACAGCTGGAAACACCATATATTTT	CSAQRTAGNTIYF
TRBJ2-3	TRBV4-1	.	many	TGCGCCAGCAGCTCAACGCCCAGGGACCATAGCACAGATACGCAGTATTTT	CASSSTPRDHSTDTQYF
TRBJ2-7	TRBV6-1	.	.	TGTGCCAGCAGTCGATCAAAGGGCCTCAACTACGAGCAGTACTTC	CASSRSKGLNYEQYF
TRBJ1-5	TRBV19	.	few	TGTGCCAGTAGTATTGCAGGGTATCGTCAGCCCCAGCATTTT	CASSIAGYRQPQHF
TRBJ2-3	TRBV29-1	.	.	TGCAGCGTGACCCTCGTTAGCACAGATACGCAGTATTTT	CSVTLVSTDTQYF
TRBJ1-3	TRBV14	TRBD1	.	TGTGCCAGCAGCCACAGGGGGTTAACTGGAAACACCATATATTTT	CASSHRGLTGNTIYF
TRBJ2-3	TRBV20-1	TRBD2	many	TGCAGTGCTAGAGATCTTTTTGGGGCGGGAGATAAAGATACGCAGTATTTT	CSARDLFGAGDKDTQYF
TRBJ2-3	TRBV28	TRBD2	many	TGTGCCAGCAGTCCCTCTAGCGGGAGGAGCACAGATACGCAGTATTTT	CASSPSSGRSTDTQYF
TRBJ2-3	TRBV6-1	TRBD1	many	TGTGCCAGCAATAACAGGGGGCGTACAGATACGCAGTATTTT	CASNNRGRTDTQYF
TRBJ2-1	TRBV3-1	TRBD2	many	TGTGCCAGCAGCCTCGGACTAGCGGGAATAGGCGATGAGCAGTTCTTC	CASSLGLAGIGDEQFF
TRBJ1-2	TRBV9	.	.	TGTGCCAGCAGCGCCGGGACTAACTATGGCTACACCTTC	CASSAGTNYGYTF
TRBJ2-2	TRBV9	TRBD2	many	TGTGCCAGCAGCGTAGACCGACTAGCGGTAAACACCGGGGAGCTGTTTTTT	CASSVDRLAVNTGELFF
TRBJ2-1	TRBV6-6	.	few	TGTGCCAGCAGTTACTCTAAGAGGGGGAGGTACAATGAGCAGTTCTTC	CASSYSKRGRYNEQFF
TRBJ2-1	TRBV11-2	.	many	TGTGCCAGCAGCTTAAGTTTGAGGGAGCAGTTCTTC	CASSLSLREQFF
TRBJ1-4	TRBV19	.	few	TGTGCCAGTAGGGGGACACCTAATGAAAAACTGTTTTTT	CASRGTPNEKLFF
TRBJ2-3	TRBV29-1	.	many	TGCAGCGTTGACGTCGGGGGACAGATCACAGATACGCAGTATTTT	CSVDVGGQITDTQYF
TRBJ1-5	TRBV7-9	TRBD1	few	TGTGCCAGCAGACCTGACAGGGATCAGCCCCAGCATTTT	CASRPDRDQPQHF
TRBJ2-7	TRBV6-1	.	many	TGTGCCAGCAGTAACGGTCGGGCTAGCCCCTACGAGCAGTACTTC	CASSNGRASPYEQYF
TRBJ2-1	TRBV5-1	TRBD1	.	TGCGCCAGCAGCTTGGAGTCCGGGACAGGGTCAAACAATGAGCAGTTCTTC	CASSLESGTGSNNEQFF
TRBJ1-2	TRBV11-2	.	.	TGTGCCAGCAGCTTAGGGGGTCGGCGGGTAGATGGCTACACCTTC	CASSLGGRRVDGYTF
TRBJ1-5	TRBV25-1	TRBD1	few	TGTGCCAGCAGCCCAGGGACAGGGCGTCAGCCCCAGCATTTT	CASSPGTGRQPQHF
TRBJ2-5	TRBV14	.	.	TGTGCCAGCAGCCAAGTTATTAGCGGAGACCTGCGGGAGACCCAGTACTTC	CASSQVISGDLRETQYF
TRBJ2-7	TRBV5-1	TRBD2	many	TGCGCCAGCAGCTTTCTCCGAGGGGAGGGGGAGCAGTACTTC	CASSFLRGEGEQYF
TRBJ2-5	TRBV2	.	many	TGTGCCAGCGGGGCCGGGAGTAGTGAGACCCAGTACTTC	CASGAGSSETQYF
TRBJ2-5	TRBV5-5	.	many	TGTGCCAGCAGCCGGGGGTCGGGCCTATGGGGGGAGACCCAGTACTTC	CASSRGSGLWGETQYF
TRBJ1-1	TRBV10-3	.	many	TGTGCCATCAGTCCTGACAAGAACACTGAAGCTTTCTTT	CAISPDKNTEAFF
TRBJ2-1	TRBV6-1	.	many	TGTGCCACCGGCCCCCGACCATACAATGAGCAGTTCTTC	CATGPRPYNEQFF
TRBJ2-2	TRBV5-1	.	.	TGCGCCAGCAGCCCGCGACTGGATACCGGGGAGCTGTTTTTT	CASSPRLDTGELFF
TRBJ2-1	TRBV4-1	TRBD2	few	TGCGCCAGCAGCCAAGATAGCGGGAGGTCCTACAATGAGCAGTTCTTC	CASSQDSGRSYNEQFF
TRBJ1-1	TRBV3-1	.	many	TGTGCCAGCAGCCAAGACACAGGGACTGAAGCTTTCTTT	CASSQDTGTEAFF
TRBJ1-5	TRBV6-2/TRBV6-3	.	many	TGTGCCAGCAGAAAATGGGGGACCAGGGGCAATCAGCCCCAGCATTTT	CASRKWGTRGNQPQHF
TRBJ1-4	TRBV5-1	.	few	TGCGCCAGCAGCCAGGCCTCAACTAATGAAAAACTGTTTTTT	CASSQASTNEKLFF
TRBJ1-1	TRBV4-1	.	many	TGCGCCAGCAGCCGCCCGGGGGGAACGAGGGCTGAAGCTTTCTTT	CASSRPGGTRAEAFF
TRBJ2-4	TRBV9	.	.	TGTGCCAGCAGCAACCTTCCTGGGGGCGGTCTAGCCAAAAACATTCAGTACTTC	CASSNLPGGGLAKNIQYF
TRBJ2-7	TRBV3-1	.	many	TGTGCCAGCAGCCAAGTTGGGGAGTCGCGGAGGTACTTC	CASSQVGESRRYF
TRBJ2-5	TRBV12-3/TRBV12-4	.	many	TGTGCCAGCAGTTTTCGGGGGGAGACCCAGTACTTC	CASSFRGETQYF
TRBJ2-1	TRBV7-9	.	many	TGTGCCAGCAGCTTGGATTCAATAAACCCCAATGAGCAGTTCTTC	CASSLDSINPNEQFF
TRBJ1-2	TRBV19	TRBD1	many	TGTGCCAGTAGTAGAGGCTCAAACAGGGGGCGAGTCTATGGCTACACCTTC	CASSRGSNRGRVYGYTF
TRBJ1-6	TRBV11-2	.	.	TGTGCCAGCAGCTTAGGGTTTTCTTCACCCCTCCACTTT	CASSLGFSSPLHF
TRBJ2-7	TRBV14	TRBD2	many	TGTGCCAGCAGCCTCAAGGGAGGGTACGAGCAGTACTTC	CASSLKGGYEQYF
TRBJ2-5	TRBV30	.	.	TGTGCCGCTACGCCGAGACTACATGAAGAGACCCAGTACTTC	CAATPRLHEETQYF